What follows describes a single T cell receptor (beta chain). Its target is unknown. The sample belongs to a study of shared clonotypes between healthy human individuals. Study information: Researchers assigned three CD4 naive, three CD4 memory, two CD8 naive and one CD8 memory plate to each donor. Whole-study findings and limits: Sorted-subset sequencing, rarefaction showed, was incomplete despite large depth. Donors were few, which limited the genetic and exposure-history diversity represented.

Repertoires were generated with immunoSEQ multiplex PCR, while TCRdb's copy carries only in-frame clones and drops some. The sample holds some 2.1 million clones, around 95% seen once. CD45RO-negative, CCR7-positively selected cells formed the naive CD8 fraction, excluding terminally differentiated effector memory CD45RA+ cells. Study donors comprised healthy, HIV-negative adults devoid of recent acute infection or vaccination. Sequencing used naive CD8+ T cells from PBMCs. This TCR was recovered from a man between 18 and 29 years old in good health. Some clones in this sample may be carry-over from other donors' samples.

This chain's CDR3 is CASSQGPPAGGVTGELFF. CDR3 coding DNA: TGTGCCAGCAGCCAAGGCCCCCCAGCGGGAGGGGTCACCGGGGAGCTGTTTTTT. The genes are TRBV16 and TRBJ2-2, with 10 bases that match TRBD2. Trimming took 2 bases from V and 4 from J; bases not matched to a gene: 10. The CDR3 is 18 residues long. Germline CDR1 KGHSY, CDR2 FQNENV.